The 15 T cell receptor beta chains below come from one sample, sequenced in a study of early T cells in non-severe SARS-CoV-2 infection. A single record per CDR3 protein comes from TCRdb applying MiXCR to the 5' RACE reads. Of under 70,000 distinct CDR3 sequences listed, roughly 13% are singletons. The sample consisted of whole blood. Every receptor here comes from an adult who was a healthcare worker with PCR-confirmed SARS-CoV-2 infection or an uninfected control (not recorded which).

This sequence joins TRBV6-1 and TRBJ2-7; unclear D gene. V dropped 6 bases and J dropped 7 bases, with 16 bases sitting between them. Germline-derived CDR1 and CDR2 are MNHNS and SASEGT. This CDR3 spans 13 amino acids. CDR3 amino acids: CASRGIGKKEQYF. CDR3 in DNA: TGTGCCAGCAGGGGTATCGGAAAAAAAGAGCAGTACTTC.

The chain employs TRBV28 and TRBJ2-5; TRBD1 aligns across 7 bases. CDR3 length: 14 residues. V shed 5 bases and J 5 bases; nucleotides not matched to a gene: 8. Looked up from germline, CDR1 is MDHEN and CDR2 is SYDVKM. CDR3 DNA: TGTGCCAGCAGTCCCGGACAGGCGAGGGAGACCCAGTACTTC. Protein sequence: CASSPGQARETQYF.

This clonotype was seen only a few times. The CDR3 coding sequence is TGTGCCAGCAGCTTGGAGGTAGCCGGAGGCGAGCAGTACTTC. It translates to CASSLEVAGGEQYF. The V and J genes are TRBV5-4 and TRBJ2-7, with a possible D match to TRBD2 (5 bases). This CDR3 spans 14 amino acids. Germline lookup yields CDR1 SGHNT and CDR2 YYREEE (reference sequence). The V gene lost 0 bases and the J gene lost 6 bases, with 13 bases spanning the gap.

The V and J genes are TRBV11-1 and TRBJ1-3; D remains unclear. V was shortened by 5 bases and J by 4 bases, with 6 bases between the two germline ends. This CDR3 is built from 12 residues. Germline V gene sequence: CDR1 SGHAT, CDR2 FQDESV (reference sequence). The CDR3 DNA is TGTGCCAGCAGCACCGGCGGAAACACCATATATTTT. It encodes CASSTGGNTIYF. The whole variable domain, remainder taken from reference TRBV11-1 and TRBJ1-3, is EAEVAQSPRYKITEKSQAVAFWCDPISGHATLYWYRQILGQGPELLVQFQDESVVDDSQLPKDRFSAERLKGVDSTLKIQPAELGDSAMYLCASSTGGNTIYFGEGSWLTVV.

This clonotype was counted a few times. This chain connects TRBV6-5 to TRBJ2-4, with 9 positions matching TRBD1. The CDR3 has 14 amino acids. With 6 bases clipped from V and 7 bases from J, the junction kept 7 bases outside the gene matches. Germline loops: CDR1 MNHEY, CDR2 SVGAGI. CDR3 sequence (DNA): TGTGCCAGCAGCCAGGCCGGACAGGGGAACATTCAGTACTTC. It yields the protein CASSQAGQGNIQYF.

This clonotype was seen repeatedly, ten times or more. The rearrangement joins TRBV14 to TRBJ2-1, with 9 bases matching TRBD2. V shed 1 base, J shed 10 bases, and the junction held 11 bases outside the gene matches. The CDR3 contains 16 residues. Germline values: CDR1 SGHDN, CDR2 FVKESK. CDR3 region: CASSQGRGGALGEQFF. The CDR3 nucleotides are TGTGCCAGCAGCCAAGGTCGCGGGGGGGCGTTGGGAGAGCAGTTCTTC.

This clonotype showed up many times. The V and J genes are TRBV20-1 and TRBJ2-1, with 8 bases lining up with TRBD2. CDR3 length: 16 residues. Germline assignment: CDR1 DFQATT and CDR2 SNEGSKA (reference sequence). J gave up 0 bases and V 4 bases, and 8 bases lay outside the gene matches. This chain's CDR3 is CSATGREGNSYNEQFF. In nucleotides, the CDR3 is TGCAGTGCTACGGGTCGGGAGGGTAACTCCTACAATGAGCAGTTCTTC.

This clonotype was recorded many times. The chain uses TRBV6-2 or TRBV6-3 and TRBJ2-7; D is perhaps TRBD2 (6 bases). The ends were cut back, 2 bases at V and 2 bases at J, with 10 bases in the middle. This CDR3 has 14 residues. CDR1 and CDR2 from the germline V gene are MNHEY and SVGEGT. The CDR3 bases are TGTGCCAGCAGTTACCCTGGAGGGGCCTACGAGCAGTACTTC. Translating it yields CASSYPGGAYEQYF.

The V and J genes are TRBV19 and TRBJ2-1, with D unresolved. Germline V CDR1 and CDR2: LNHDA, SQIVND (reference sequence). The CDR3 spans 15 residues. V was clipped by 4 bases and J by 7 bases, with 17 bases between them. CDR3 residues: CASSNVRQVGNEQFF. DNA for the CDR3: TGTGCCAGTAGTAATGTCCGGCAGGTTGGTAATGAGCAGTTCTTC.

Only a few counts were recorded for this clonotype. The genes are TRBV3-1 and TRBJ1-4; D remains unclear. Looked up from germline, CDR1 is LGHDT and CDR2 is YNNKEL (reference sequence). This CDR3 comprises 15 residues. Trimming pared 6 bases from V and 5 bases from J, leaving 16 bases between. The CDR3 nucleotides read TGTGCCAGCAGAACCCGCAGACTGACCAATGAAAAACTGTTTTTT. This encodes CASRTRRLTNEKLFF.

This clonotype has ten or more counts. The rearrangement uses TRBV12-3 or TRBV12-4 and TRBJ1-1; possible D gene TRBD1, 6 bases. V lost 5 bases and J lost 4, with 23 bases in between. The CDR3 is 17 residues long. DNA of the CDR3: TGTGCCAGCAGTCGAACAGGGTCAAGTTCGTTGATCACTGAAGCTTTCTTT. Translated: CASSRTGSSSLITEAFF.

This clonotype was seen more than once but under ten times. V usage is TRBV4-3 and J usage is TRBJ2-7; TRBD1 aligns across 11 bases. Trimming cost V 0 bases and J 7 bases; bases outside gene matches: 8. The CDR3 totals 16 residues. The germline V gene has CDR1 LGHNA and CDR2 YSLEER. CDR3 nucleotide sequence: TGCGCCAGCAGCCAAGAAGGCCGGACAGGGGGCTTGGAGCAGTACTTC. The encoded protein is CASSQEGRTGGLEQYF.

In its sample, this clonotype was seen many times. V gene TRBV5-6 combines with J gene TRBJ2-3; TRBD2 is a possible D gene (6 bases). Germline V gene data show CDR1 as SGHDT and CDR2 as YYEEEE. The CDR3 contains 14 residues. Trimming left V 5 bases short and J 1 base short, with 11 bases between. The CDR3 here is CASRPGTRTDTQYF. Written as DNA, the CDR3 is TGTGCCAGCAGGCCCGGGACTCGCACAGATACGCAGTATTTT.

On this clonotype: A read error may be the cause here, since a much bigger clone is one base away. This chain uses TRBV27 with TRBJ1-1, with D unresolved. Germline lookup yields CDR1 MNHEY and CDR2 SMNVEV (reference sequence). The CDR3 totals 14 residues. The CDR3 loop reads CAGSFRVRTTEAFF. The CDR3 DNA reads as TGTGCCGGCAGTTTTCGGGTGAGGACCACTGAAGCTTTCTTT.

The table lists this clonotype with many counts. The rearrangement joins TRBV28 to TRBJ1-3; the D gene is possibly TRBD1 (6 bases). V was shortened by 8 bases and J by 0 bases, with 11 bases between the two germline ends. The CDR3 is made up of 14 amino acids. Looked up from germline, CDR1 is MDHEN and CDR2 is SYDVKM. Written as DNA, the CDR3 is TGTGCCAGCGACACAGGGAGCTCTGGAAACACCATATATTTT. It specifies CASDTGSSGNTIYF.